Shown below are 23 T cell receptor beta chains from a single sample sequenced in a study of blood T cells in healthy people across ages. PCR was performed a second time for about 6 to 11 cycles using a sample-barcoded 5' primer and a J-beta primer mix. TCRdb re-analysed the 5' RACE reads in MiXCR, keeping a single row per CDR3 protein. The sample lists some 900,000 distinct CDR3 sequences; under 50% were seen once. The sequencing input was blood. The receptors here all came from a man younger than 40 in good health.

This chain links TRBV9 with TRBJ2-1; no firm D call. The CDR3 has 15 residues. V lost 4 bases and J lost 5, with 16 bases in between. CDR1 and CDR2 from the germline V gene are SGDLS and YYNGEE. The CDR3 protein is CASSPSPAENNEQFF. In DNA, the CDR3 is TGTGCCAGCAGCCCTAGTCCCGCCGAGAACAATGAGCAGTTCTTC.

This clonotype has more than one count but fewer than ten. The J gene is TRBJ2-3, the V gene TRBV2; D remains unclear. Per the germline V gene, CDR1 is SNHLY and CDR2 is FYNNEI. The CDR3 is made up of 17 amino acids. V lost 1 base to trimming and J lost 2 bases, with 16 bases between them. The CDR3 here is CASSEDPNSLVTDTQYF. The DNA of the CDR3 is TGTGCCAGCAGTGAAGACCCGAACAGCCTAGTCACAGATACGCAGTATTTT. Full variable domain (rest looked up from reference TRBV2 and TRBJ2-3): EPEVTQTPSHQVTQMGQEVILRCVPISNHLYFYWYRQILGQKVEFLVSFYNNEISEKSEIFDDQFSVERPDGSNFTLKIRSTKLEDSAMYFCASSEDPNSLVTDTQYFGPGTRLTVL.

The rearrangement joins TRBV6-2 or TRBV6-3 to TRBJ2-1; 7 bases fit TRBD2. Germline CDR1 and CDR2: MNHEY and SVGEGT. CDR3 length: 15 amino acids. Losses at the gene ends were 4 bases for V and 7 bases for J; bases not matched to a gene: 10. This CDR3 is CASSWGGLRINEQFF. CDR3 nucleotide sequence: TGTGCCAGCAGTTGGGGGGGACTTCGGATAAATGAGCAGTTCTTC.

Comments on this clonotype: Its ends do not fully match the called genes, so a read error is possible. This chain uses TRBV11-3 with TRBJ2-1; D gene unclear. This CDR3 comprises 13 residues. Germline CDR1 and CDR2: SGHNT and YENEEA. CDR3 DNA: TGTGTCAGCAGCTTAGACCCTTCCGGGGAGCAGTTCTTC. This translates into CVSSLDPSGEQFF.

This clonotype has just a few counts. V and J are TRBV12-3 or TRBV12-4 and TRBJ2-1; possibly TRBD1 for D (5 bases). V dropped 6 bases and J dropped 5 bases, with 8 bases sitting between them. This CDR3 has 12 amino acids. The CDR3 here is CASRSTDNEQFF. CDR3 nucleotide sequence: TGTGCCAGCAGGTCGACAGACAATGAGCAGTTCTTC.

The gene calls are TRBV14 and TRBJ2-7, with a possible D match to TRBD1 (6 bases). The germline V and J ends were trimmed by 4 bases and 2 bases, with 15 bases remaining between them. Germline V gene sequence: CDR1 SGHDN, CDR2 FVKESK. The CDR3 has 15 amino acids. The CDR3 DNA reads as TGTGCCAGCAGCCGGGGCAGGGGTGTAACCTACGAGCAGTACTTC. Encoded protein: CASSRGRGVTYEQYF.

The rearrangement joins TRBV5-1 to TRBJ2-2, with D perhaps being TRBD1 or TRBD2 (5 bases each). The germline CDR1 and CDR2 sequences are SGHRS and YFSETQ. This CDR3 contains 16 residues. The ends were cut back, 3 bases at V and 0 bases at J, with 12 bases in the middle. CDR3 sequence (DNA): TGCGCCAGCAGCTCGGGACCATACTCGAACACCGGGGAGCTGTTTTTT. Translated: CASSSGPYSNTGELFF.

V usage is TRBV7-2 and J usage is TRBJ2-5, with D maybe TRBD1 (5 bases). Germline CDR1 SGHTA, CDR2 FQGNSA. The CDR3 is made up of 13 amino acids. V shed 5 bases and J shed 2 bases, with 9 bases lying between them. The CDR3 DNA reads as TGTGCCAGCAGCCAGGGAAAACAAGAGACCCAGTACTTC. Translation: CASSQGKQETQYF.

The V and J genes are TRBV29-1 and TRBJ2-3, with D maybe TRBD2 (5 bases). V lost 7 bases to trimming and J lost 4 bases, with 18 bases between them. Germline V lookup: CDR1 SQVTM, CDR2 ANQGSEA. This CDR3 spans 14 amino acids. The CDR3 region is CSAATRIGPDTQYF. The CDR3 DNA sequence: TGCAGCGCCGCTACTAGGATTGGGCCAGATACGCAGTATTTT.

V usage is TRBV29-1 and J usage is TRBJ1-4, with TRBD1 identical over 9 bases. J gave up 8 bases and V 6 bases, and 10 bases lay outside the gene matches. The CDR3 extends over 14 amino acids. The germline gives CDR1 SQVTM, CDR2 ANQGSEA. Here the CDR3 DNA reads TGCAGCGTGACTGGACAGGGGATGGGAGAAAAACTGTTTTTT. This gives the protein CSVTGQGMGEKLFF.

This chain connects TRBV29-1 to TRBJ2-7; weak D call: TRBD2 (5 bases). Germline values: CDR1 SQVTM, CDR2 ANQGSEA. This CDR3 is built from 12 residues. With 7 bases removed from V and 1 base from J, the gap between germline ends came to 11 bases. The DNA for the CDR3 is TGCAGCGCTAAGCGGACTTCCTACGAGCAGTACTTC. It specifies CSAKRTSYEQYF.

The chain combines TRBV2 with TRBJ1-5, with D maybe TRBD1 (6 bases). CDR1 and CDR2 from the germline V gene are SNHLY and FYNNEI. CDR3 size: 16 residues. The V end lost 3 bases, the J end lost 9 bases, and 21 bases lay between the germline ends. The CDR3: CASSDGRQGPGRPQHF. The CDR3 DNA sequence: TGTGCCAGCAGTGACGGGCGGCAGGGGCCTGGAAGGCCCCAGCATTTT.

The rearrangement links TRBV24-1 to TRBJ1-1, with D perhaps matching TRBD1 (6 bases). The CDR3 consists of 13 residues. CDR1 is KGHDR, CDR2 SFDVKD, per germline. V shed 4 bases and J shed 7 bases, with 12 bases lying between them. CDR3 coding DNA: TGTGCCACCAGTGAGTATGAACAGGGTGAAGCTTTCTTT. Its translation: CATSEYEQGEAFF.

This sequence joins TRBV25-1 and TRBJ2-5; D call uncertain. Per germline, CDR1 MGHDK and CDR2 SYGVNS. V lost 4 bases, J lost 2 bases, and 11 bases lay in between. The CDR3 extends over 14 amino acids. CDR3 loop: CASSALTFQETQYF. CDR3 DNA: TGTGCCAGCAGTGCCCTGACTTTTCAAGAGACCCAGTACTTC.

This clonotype occurred once. CDR3 bases: TGTGCCAGCAGCCAAGATTCAGGGAGTAACGTGCAGTACTTC. Translation gives CASSQDSGSNVQYF. The chain employs TRBV3-1 and TRBJ2-4; D may correspond to TRBD1 or TRBD2 (5 bases each). The CDR3 contains 14 residues. Deletions cut 0 bases from V and 13 bases from J, with 16 bases between. Germline lookup yields CDR1 LGHDT and CDR2 YNNKEL (reference sequence).

The chain employs TRBV7-2 and TRBJ2-5; D call uncertain. V was trimmed by 5 bases and J by 11 bases, leaving 21 bases between them. Per the germline V gene, CDR1 is SGHTA and CDR2 is FQGNSA. The CDR3 sequence is 14 residues long. CDR3 bases: TGTGCCAGCAGCCCCTTCTTAGGGAACAATGAGCAGTACTTC. Its protein is CASSPFLGNNEQYF.

This clonotype was observed a few times. The chain recombines TRBV15 with TRBJ1-2, with TRBD1 identical over 7 bases. Looked up from germline, CDR1 is LNHNV and CDR2 is YYDKDF (reference sequence). CDR3 length: 17 amino acids. The trim removed 1 base at V and 5 bases at J, leaving 13 bases unmatched. As DNA, the CDR3 is TGTGCCACCAGCAGAGGCAGGGGGTCAATATTAGGGTATGGCTACACCTTC. This sequence encodes CATSRGRGSILGYGYTF.

The V gene is TRBV3-1, the J gene TRBJ2-1; possible D gene TRBD2, 5 bases. Germline CDR1 and CDR2: LGHDT and YNNKEL (reference sequence). V shed 1 base and J shed 4 bases, with 8 bases lying between them. The CDR3 consists of 14 residues. Written as DNA, the CDR3 is TGTGCCAGCAGCCAAGTGGACTGGTACAATGAGCAGTTCTTC. Protein sequence: CASSQVDWYNEQFF.

This clonotype has just a few counts. The chain links TRBV27 to TRBJ2-7; TRBD1 matches at 10 bases. Trimming took 4 bases from V and 5 from J; bases not matched to a gene: 8. This CDR3 is built from 15 residues. The V gene's germline CDR1 is MNHEY and CDR2 SMNVEV (reference sequence). CDR3 bases: TGTGCCAGCAGTTCTGCCGGGACAGGGGCCGACGAGCAGTACTTC. Translation: CASSSAGTGADEQYF.

The table lists this clonotype with a few counts. This chain uses TRBV3-1 with TRBJ2-3; D remains ambiguous. Germline V CDR1 and CDR2: LGHDT, YNNKEL (reference sequence). The CDR3 length is 12 residues. The ends were cut back, 4 bases at V and 7 bases at J, with 9 bases in the middle. The CDR3 loop reads CASSPALNTQYF. The DNA of the CDR3 is TGTGCCAGCAGCCCCGCCCTGAATACGCAGTATTTT.

The rearrangement links TRBV4-2 to TRBJ2-5; TRBD2 agrees at 9 bases. The J segment lost 4 bases and the V segment lost 1 base, leaving 10 bases of the junction unmatched. The CDR3 covers 17 residues. Germline V gene lookup returns CDR1 LGHNA and CDR2 YNFKEQ. The CDR3 sequence is CASSQAPETSGRETQYF. CDR3 nucleotides: TGTGCCAGCAGCCAAGCTCCTGAGACTAGCGGACGAGAGACCCAGTACTTC.

At least ten counts were recorded for this clonotype. This chain links TRBV7-2 with TRBJ2-1; D not certain. This CDR3 contains 14 residues. CDR1 is SGHTA, CDR2 FQGNSA, per germline. V lost 3 bases to trimming and J lost 10 bases, with 16 bases between them. Here the CDR3 DNA reads TGTGCCAGCAGCTTTTCAACAGAGGTAGGGGAGCAGTTCTTC. It yields the protein CASSFSTEVGEQFF.

There are a few counts of this clonotype. This chain connects TRBV28 to TRBJ2-7; D possibly corresponds to TRBD2 (5 bases). The V gene lost 10 bases and the J gene lost 1 base, with 11 bases spanning the gap. Germline loops: CDR1 MDHEN, CDR2 SYDVKM. The CDR3 is 12 residues long. The CDR3 region is CATGMISYEQYF. CDR3 in DNA: TGTGCCACCGGGATGATATCCTACGAGCAGTACTTC.